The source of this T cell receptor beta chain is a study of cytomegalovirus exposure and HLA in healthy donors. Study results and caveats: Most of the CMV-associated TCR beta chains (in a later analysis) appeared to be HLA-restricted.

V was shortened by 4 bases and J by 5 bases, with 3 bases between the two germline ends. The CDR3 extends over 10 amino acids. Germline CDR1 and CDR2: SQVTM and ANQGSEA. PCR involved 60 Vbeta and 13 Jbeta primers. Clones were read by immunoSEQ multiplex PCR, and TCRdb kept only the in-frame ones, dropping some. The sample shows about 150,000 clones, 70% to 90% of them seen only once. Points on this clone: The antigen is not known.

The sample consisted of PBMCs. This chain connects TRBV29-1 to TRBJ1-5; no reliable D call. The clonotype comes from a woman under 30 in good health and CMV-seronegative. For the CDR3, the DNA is TGCAGCGTTGGCGATCAGCCCCAGCATTTT. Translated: CSVGDQPQHF.